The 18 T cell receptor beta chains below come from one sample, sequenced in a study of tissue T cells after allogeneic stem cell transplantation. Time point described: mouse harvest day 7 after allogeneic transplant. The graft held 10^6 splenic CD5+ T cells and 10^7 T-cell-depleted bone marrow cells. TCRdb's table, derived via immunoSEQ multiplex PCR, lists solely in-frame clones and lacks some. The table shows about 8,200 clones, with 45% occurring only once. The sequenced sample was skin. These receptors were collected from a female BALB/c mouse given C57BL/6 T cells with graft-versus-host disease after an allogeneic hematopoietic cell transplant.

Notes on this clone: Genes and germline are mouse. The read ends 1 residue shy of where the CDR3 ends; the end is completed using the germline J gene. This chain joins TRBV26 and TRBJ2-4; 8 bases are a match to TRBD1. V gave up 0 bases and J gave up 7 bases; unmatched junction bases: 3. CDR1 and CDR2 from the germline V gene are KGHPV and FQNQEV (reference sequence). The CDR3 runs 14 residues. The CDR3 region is CASSLSQGADTLYF. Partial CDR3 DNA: TGTGCCAGCAGTCTGTCGCAGGGGGCTGACACCTTGTAC.

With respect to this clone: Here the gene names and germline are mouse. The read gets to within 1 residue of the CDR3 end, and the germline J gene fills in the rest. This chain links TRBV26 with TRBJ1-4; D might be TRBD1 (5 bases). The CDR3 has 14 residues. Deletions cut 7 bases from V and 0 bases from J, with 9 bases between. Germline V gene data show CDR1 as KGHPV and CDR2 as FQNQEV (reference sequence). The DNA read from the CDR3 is TGTGCCAGCAAAGACAGAATTTCCAACGAAAGATTATTT. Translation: CASKDRISNERLF. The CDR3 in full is CASKDRISNERLFF. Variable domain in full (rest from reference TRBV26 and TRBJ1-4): NSKVIQTPRYLVKGQGQKAKMRCIPEKGHPVVFWYQQNKNNEFKFLINFQNQEVLQQIDMTEKRFSAECPSNSPCSLEIQSSEAGDSALYLCASKDRISNERLFFGHGTKLSVL.

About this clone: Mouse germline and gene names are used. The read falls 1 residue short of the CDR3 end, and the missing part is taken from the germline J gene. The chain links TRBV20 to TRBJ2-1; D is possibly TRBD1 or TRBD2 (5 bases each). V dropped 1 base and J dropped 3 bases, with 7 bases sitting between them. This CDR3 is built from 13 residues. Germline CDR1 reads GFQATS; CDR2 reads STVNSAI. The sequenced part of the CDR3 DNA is TGTGGTGCTAGGGCCGGGGCCTATGCTGAGCAGTTC. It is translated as CGARAGAYAEQF. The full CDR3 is CGARAGAYAEQFF.

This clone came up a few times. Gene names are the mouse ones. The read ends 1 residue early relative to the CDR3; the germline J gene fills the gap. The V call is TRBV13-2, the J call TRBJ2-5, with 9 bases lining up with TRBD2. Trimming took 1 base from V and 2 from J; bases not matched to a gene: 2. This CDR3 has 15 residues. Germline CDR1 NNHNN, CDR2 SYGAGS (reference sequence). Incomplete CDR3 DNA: TGTGCCAGCGGTGATTTGGGGGGGCGCCAAGACACCCAGTAC. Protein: CASGDLGGRQDTQY. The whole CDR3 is CASGDLGGRQDTQYF.

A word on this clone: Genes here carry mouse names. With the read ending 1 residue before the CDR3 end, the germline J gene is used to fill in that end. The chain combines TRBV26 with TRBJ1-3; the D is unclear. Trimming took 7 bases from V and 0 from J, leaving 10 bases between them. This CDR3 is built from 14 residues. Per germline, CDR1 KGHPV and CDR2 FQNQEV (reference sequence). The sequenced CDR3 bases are TGTGCCAGCATGAGGCCAATTTCTGGAAATACGCTCTAT. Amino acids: CASMRPISGNTLY. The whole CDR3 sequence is CASMRPISGNTLYF. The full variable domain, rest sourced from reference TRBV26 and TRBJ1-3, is NSKVIQTPRYLVKGQGQKAKMRCIPEKGHPVVFWYQQNKNNEFKFLINFQNQEVLQQIDMTEKRFSAECPSNSPCSLEIQSSEAGDSALYLCASMRPISGNTLYFGEGSRLIVV.

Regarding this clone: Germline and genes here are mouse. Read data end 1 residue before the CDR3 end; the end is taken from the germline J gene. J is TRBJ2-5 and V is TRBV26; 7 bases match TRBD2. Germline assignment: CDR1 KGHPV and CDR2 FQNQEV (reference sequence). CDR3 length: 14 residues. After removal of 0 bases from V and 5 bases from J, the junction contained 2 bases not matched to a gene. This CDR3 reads CASSLSNWGDTQYF. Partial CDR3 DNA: TGTGCCAGCAGTCTGTCGAACTGGGGAGACACCCAGTAC.

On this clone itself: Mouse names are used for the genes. The CDR3: CASSEGGAAEQFF. The sequenced CDR3 bases are TGTGCCAGCAGTGAGGGGGGGGCAGCTGAGCAGTTC. This sequence joins TRBV13-3 and TRBJ2-1, with 8 bases that match TRBD2. The read stops 1 residue short of the end of the CDR3; the missing end is completed from the germline J gene. The germline CDR1 and CDR2 sequences are NNHDY and SYVADS. V lost 2 bases, J lost 7 bases, and 2 bases stayed unmatched. There are 13 residues in the CDR3.

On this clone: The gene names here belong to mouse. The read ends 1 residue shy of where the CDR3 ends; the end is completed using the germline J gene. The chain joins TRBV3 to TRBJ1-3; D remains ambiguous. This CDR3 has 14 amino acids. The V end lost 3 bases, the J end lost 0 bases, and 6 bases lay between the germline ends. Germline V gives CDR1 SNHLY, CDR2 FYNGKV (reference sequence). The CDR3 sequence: CASSFDNSGNTLYF. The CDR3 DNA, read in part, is TGTGCCAGCAGCTTCGACAATTCTGGAAATACGCTCTAT.

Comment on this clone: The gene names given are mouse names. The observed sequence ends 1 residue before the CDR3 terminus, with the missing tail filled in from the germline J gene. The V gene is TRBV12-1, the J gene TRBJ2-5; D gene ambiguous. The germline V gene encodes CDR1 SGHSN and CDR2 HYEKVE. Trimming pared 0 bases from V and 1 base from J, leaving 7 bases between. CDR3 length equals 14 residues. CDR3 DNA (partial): TGTGCCAGCTCTCTCTTCGGGGACCAAGACACCCAGTAC. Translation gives CASSLFGDQDTQY. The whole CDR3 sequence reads CASSLFGDQDTQYF.

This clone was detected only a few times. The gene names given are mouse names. The DNA read from the CDR3 is TGTGCCAGCTCTCTCTCAGGGAGGGACTCCGACTACACC. This codes for CASSLSGRDSDYT. The CDR3 in its entirety is CASSLSGRDSDYTF. The chain joins TRBV12-2 to TRBJ1-2, with D maybe TRBD1 (5 bases). The CDR3 end lies 1 residue beyond the end of the read and is filled in from the germline J gene. Trimming pared 0 bases from V and 3 bases from J, leaving 10 bases between. Germline-derived CDR1 and CDR2 are SGHLS and HYDKME. The CDR3 loop spans 14 amino acids.

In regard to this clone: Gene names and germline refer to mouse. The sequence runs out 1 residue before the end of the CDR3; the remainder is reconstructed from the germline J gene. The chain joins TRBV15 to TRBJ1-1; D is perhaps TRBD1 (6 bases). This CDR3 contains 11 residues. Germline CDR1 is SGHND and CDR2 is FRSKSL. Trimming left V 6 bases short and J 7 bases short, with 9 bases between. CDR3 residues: CASRTGLEVFF. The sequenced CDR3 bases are TGTGCCAGCAGAACAGGGCTAGAAGTCTTC.

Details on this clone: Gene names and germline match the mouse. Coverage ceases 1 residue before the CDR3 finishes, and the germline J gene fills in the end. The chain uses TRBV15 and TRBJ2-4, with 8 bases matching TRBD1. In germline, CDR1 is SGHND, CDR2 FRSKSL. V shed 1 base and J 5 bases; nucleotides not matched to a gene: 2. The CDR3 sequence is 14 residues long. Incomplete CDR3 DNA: TGTGCCAGCAGTTTAGGCAGGGGGCGAAACACCTTGTAC. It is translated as CASSLGRGRNTLY. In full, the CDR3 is CASSLGRGRNTLYF.

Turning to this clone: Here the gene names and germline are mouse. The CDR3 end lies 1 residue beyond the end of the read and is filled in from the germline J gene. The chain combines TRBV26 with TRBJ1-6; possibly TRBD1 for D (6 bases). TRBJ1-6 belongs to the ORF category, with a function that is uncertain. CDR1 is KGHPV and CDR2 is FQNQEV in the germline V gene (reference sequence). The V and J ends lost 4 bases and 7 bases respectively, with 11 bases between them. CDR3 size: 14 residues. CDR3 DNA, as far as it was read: TGTGCCAGCAGTCGGACAGTTCAGAATTCGCCCCTCTAC. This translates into CASSRTVQNSPLY. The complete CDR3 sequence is CASSRTVQNSPLYF.

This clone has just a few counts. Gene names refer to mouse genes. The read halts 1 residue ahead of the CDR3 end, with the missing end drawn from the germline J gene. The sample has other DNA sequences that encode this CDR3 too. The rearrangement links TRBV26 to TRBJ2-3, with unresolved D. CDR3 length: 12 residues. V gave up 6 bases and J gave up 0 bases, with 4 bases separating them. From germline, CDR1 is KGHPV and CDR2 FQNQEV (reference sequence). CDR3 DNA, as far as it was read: TGTGCCAGCAGGAATAGTGCAGAAACGCTGTAT. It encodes CASRNSAETLY. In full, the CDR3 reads CASRNSAETLYF.

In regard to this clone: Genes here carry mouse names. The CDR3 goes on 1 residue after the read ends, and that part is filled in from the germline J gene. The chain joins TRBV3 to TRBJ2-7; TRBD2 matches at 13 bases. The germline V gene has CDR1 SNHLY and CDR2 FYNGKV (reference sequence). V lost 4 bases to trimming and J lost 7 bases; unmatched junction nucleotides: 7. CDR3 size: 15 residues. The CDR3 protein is CASSSDWGGAGEQYF. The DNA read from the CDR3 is TGTGCCAGCAGCTCGGACTGGGGGGGCGCGGGGGAACAGTAC. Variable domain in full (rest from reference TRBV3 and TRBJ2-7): GPKVLQIPSHQIIDMGQMVTLNCDPVSNHLYFYWYKQILGQQMEFLVNFYNGKVMEKSKLFKDQFSVERPDGSYFTLKIQPTALEDSAVYFCASSSDWGGAGEQYFGPGTRLTVL.

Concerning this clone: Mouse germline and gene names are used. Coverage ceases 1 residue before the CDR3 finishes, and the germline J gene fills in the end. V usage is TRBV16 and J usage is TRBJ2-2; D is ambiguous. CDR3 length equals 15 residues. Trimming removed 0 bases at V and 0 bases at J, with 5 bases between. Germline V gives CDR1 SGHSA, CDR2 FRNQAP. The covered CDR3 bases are TGTGCAAGCAGCTTAGATGGATCAAACACCGGGCAGCTCTAC. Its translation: CASSLDGSNTGQLY. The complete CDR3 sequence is CASSLDGSNTGQLYF. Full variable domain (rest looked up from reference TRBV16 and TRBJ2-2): NAGVIQTPRHKVTGKGQEATLWCEPISGHSAVFWYRQTIVQGLEFLTYFRNQAPIDDSGMPKERFSAQMPNQSHSTLKIQSTQPQDSAVYLCASSLDGSNTGQLYFGEGSKLTVL.

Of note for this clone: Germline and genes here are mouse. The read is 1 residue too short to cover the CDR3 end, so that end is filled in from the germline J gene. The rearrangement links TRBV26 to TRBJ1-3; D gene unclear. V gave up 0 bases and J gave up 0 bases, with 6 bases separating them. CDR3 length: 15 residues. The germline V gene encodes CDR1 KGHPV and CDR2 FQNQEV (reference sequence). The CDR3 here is CASSLSANSGNTLYF. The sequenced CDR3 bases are TGTGCCAGCAGTCTGTCGGCCAATTCTGGAAATACGCTCTAT.

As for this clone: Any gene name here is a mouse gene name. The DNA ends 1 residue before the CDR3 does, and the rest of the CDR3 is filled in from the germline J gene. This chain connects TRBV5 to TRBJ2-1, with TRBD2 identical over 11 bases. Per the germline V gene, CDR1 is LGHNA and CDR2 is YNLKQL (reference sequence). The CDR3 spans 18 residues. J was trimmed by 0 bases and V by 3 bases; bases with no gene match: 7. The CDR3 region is CASSQGTGGPYNYAEQFF. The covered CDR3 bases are TGTGCCAGCAGCCAGGGGACTGGGGGTCCTTATAACTATGCTGAGCAGTTC.